A selection of T cell receptor beta chains follows, all from one sample in a study of blood T cell repertoires in COVID-19. Sequenced by immunoSEQ multiplex PCR; TCRdb stores in-frame clones only, minus some. The sample yields about 220,000 clones, 65% to 90% seen once. Sequencing was carried out using peripheral blood. These receptors all stem from a man over 45 with active or convalescent COVID-19. CDR3s include the opening cysteine and the closing phenylalanine or tryptophan. The D gene is left open where the match is weak. Not every row has a clone size; where given, it reads once, few, many or a size class.

D: NA
length: 14
size: once
V: TRBV4-1
J: TRBJ1-1
DNA: TGCGCCAGCAGCCAAAACAGGGTAAACACTGAAGCTTTCTTT
CDR3: CASSQNRVNTEAFF

D: TRBD1
length: 17
size: few
V: TRBV2
J: TRBJ1-5
DNA: TGTGCCAGCAGGGGGTGGGACAGAGCTTATAGCAATCAGCCCCAGCATTTT
CDR3: CASRGWDRAYSNQPQHF

D: TRBD1
length: 14
size: NA
V: TRBV5-1
J: TRBJ2-2
DNA: TGCGCCAGCAGCTTCGGACAGGGGTACGGGGAGCTGTTTTTT
CDR3: CASSFGQGYGELFF

D: TRBD2
length: 21
size: NA
V: TRBV5-1
J: TRBJ2-3
DNA: TGCGCCAGCAGCTTGACCCCGGGACTAGCGGGGGGTACCTCTAGCACAGATACGCAGTATTTT
CDR3: CASSLTPGLAGGTSSTDTQYF

D: NA
length: 13
size: once
V: TRBV28
J: TRBJ2-5
DNA: TGTGCCAGCAGCCCGTATTACAAAGAGACCCAGTACTTC
CDR3: CASSPYYKETQYF

D: TRBD2
length: 16
size: NA
V: TRBV7-3
J: TRBJ2-3
DNA: TGTGCCAGCAGCTTAAACGCGGGGGGGAGCACAGATACGCAGTATTTT
CDR3: CASSLNAGGSTDTQYF

D: NA
length: 16
size: NA
V: TRBV15
J: TRBJ2-1
DNA: TGTGCCACCAGCCACCCTATGTACGATTTGGACAATGAGCAGTTCTTC
CDR3: CATSHPMYDLDNEQFF

D: NA
length: 15
size: NA
V: TRBV6-5
J: TRBJ2-7
DNA: TGTGCCAGCAGTCCTACTAGCCTAACATCCTACGAGCAGTACTTC
CDR3: CASSPTSLTSYEQYF

D: NA
length: 14
size: NA
V: TRBV7-9
J: TRBJ1-1
DNA: TGTGCCAGCAGCTTAGGGGGGCCGAGCACTGAAGCTTTCTTT
CDR3: CASSLGGPSTEAFF

D: NA
length: 15
size: NA
V: TRBV5-4
J: TRBJ2-2
DNA: TGTGCCAGCAGCTTGTTCGACAGAAGTACCGGGGAGCTGTTTTTT
CDR3: CASSLFDRSTGELFF

D: NA
length: 15
size: NA
V: TRBV7-2
J: TRBJ2-3
DNA: TGTGCCAGCAGCTTACGAGCGGGCAACACAGATACGCAGTATTTT
CDR3: CASSLRAGNTDTQYF

D: TRBD1
length: 17
size: NA
V: TRBV3-1/TRBV3-2
J: TRBJ1-1
DNA: TGTGCCAGCAGCCCCGGGACAGGGGGGGAAGGCGTCGCTGAAGCTTTCTTT
CDR3: CASSPGTGGEGVAEAFF

D: TRBD2
length: 17
size: NA
V: TRBV4-3
J: TRBJ2-1
DNA: TGCGCCAGCAGCCAGTTCGGACTAGCGGACACCACCAATGAGCAGTTCTTC
CDR3: CASSQFGLADTTNEQFF